A selection of T cell receptor beta chains follows, all from one sample in a study of breast tumors, draining lymph nodes, adjacent tissues. TCRdb ran MiXCR on the multiplex PCR reads and lists one entry per CDR3 protein. This table holds fewer than 300,000 distinct CDR3 sequences, 32% found once. The sample taken for sequencing was axillary lymph node tissue. The receptors were sampled from a female donor with breast cancer. Some clones in this sample may be carry-over from other donors' samples. CDR3s include the opening cysteine and the closing phenylalanine or tryptophan. D genes are given only for firm matches. Clone size is shown for a subset of rows, as once, few, many or a class of expanded clone.

>14|TRBV12-3/TRBV12-4|TRBJ1-2|.|many
CASSPYTGSYGYTF
TGTGCCAGCAGTCCGTATACAGGGTCCTATGGCTACACCTTC
>13|TRBV20-1|TRBJ2-3|.|many
CSARSSGTDTQYF
TGCAGTGCTAGATCCAGCGGGACAGATACGCAGTATTTT
>16|TRBV20-1|TRBJ1-1|.|few
CSASFGLDALNTEAFF
TGCAGTGCTTCATTTGGACTGGACGCGCTGAACACTGAAGCTTTCTTT
>16|TRBV27|TRBJ2-7|TRBD2|many
CASSLTSGSRAYEQYF
TGTGCCAGCAGTTTAACTAGCGGGAGTAGGGCATACGAGCAGTACTTC
>10|TRBV20-1|TRBJ2-7|.|many
CSASNYEQYF
TGCAGTGCTAGTAACTACGAGCAGTACTTC
>17|TRBV7-2|TRBJ2-1|TRBD2|many
CASSLGRLAGGPGEQFF
TGTGCCAGCAGCTTAGGCCGACTAGCGGGGGGGCCAGGTGAGCAGTTCTTC
>13|TRBV2|TRBJ2-5|.|few
CASSEIVRETQYF
TGTGCCAGCAGTGAAATAGTGCGGGAGACCCAGTACTTC
>14|TRBV9|TRBJ2-7|TRBD2|many
CASSPRGGIHEQYF
TGTGCCAGCAGCCCCCGGGGAGGGATTCACGAGCAGTACTTC
>18|TRBV7-2|TRBJ1-6|.|many
CASSLPPGGRRDQSPLHF
TGTGCCAGCAGCCTACCCCCCGGGGGGCGCCGGGACCAGTCACCCCTCCACTTT
>14|TRBV12-3/TRBV12-4|TRBJ2-3|TRBD2|many
CASSLGGSQDTQYF
TGTGCCAGCAGTTTAGGCGGGAGTCAAGATACGCAGTATTTT
>18|TRBV12-3/TRBV12-4|TRBJ2-2|.|.
CASSLEVRAGWNGRELFF
TGTGCCAGCAGTTTAGAGGTTCGGGCAGGGTGGAACGGGAGGGAGCTGTTTTTT
>14|TRBV5-1|TRBJ2-5|.|many
CASSPEGGMETQYF
TGCGCCAGCAGCCCGGAGGGAGGAATGGAGACCCAGTACTTC
>12|TRBV7-9|TRBJ1-3|.|many
CASSFGGNTIYF
TGTGCCAGCAGCTTCGGTGGAAACACCATATATTTT
>14|TRBV9|TRBJ2-7|.|many
CASSVEGQGFEQYF
TGTGCCAGCAGCGTAGAGGGGCAGGGCTTCGAGCAGTACTTC
>14|TRBV20-1|TRBJ2-1|.|many
CSARAVTHYNEQFF
TGCAGTGCTAGGGCCGTGACTCACTACAATGAGCAGTTCTTC
>13|TRBV6-1|TRBJ1-1|.|few
CASSLSKFTEAFF
TGTGCCAGCAGTTTATCGAAGTTCACTGAAGCTTTCTTT
>17|TRBV7-8|TRBJ2-6|TRBD2|many
CASGRLAGVSGANVLTF
TGTGCCAGCGGTCGACTAGCGGGAGTCTCTGGGGCCAACGTCCTGACTTTC
>14|TRBV4-1|TRBJ2-7|.|many
CASSLLLQGYEQYF
TGCGCCAGCAGCCTTCTATTACAGGGCTACGAGCAGTACTTC
>15|TRBV5-4|TRBJ2-2|TRBD1|many
CASSLGQGVPGELFF
TGTGCCAGCAGCTTGGGACAGGGGGTCCCCGGGGAGCTGTTTTTT
>14|TRBV7-2|TRBJ1-4|.|.
CASSPQGTNERLFF
TGTGCCAGCAGCCCTCAGGGTACTAATGAAAGACTGTTTTTT
>13|TRBV29-1|TRBJ1-4|.|many
CSESIRANEKLFF
TGCAGCGAGAGCATCAGGGCTAATGAAAAACTGTTTTTT
>19|TRBV4-1|TRBJ1-5|TRBD1|.
CASSQIPTGGNGGNQPQHF
TGCGCCAGCAGCCAAATCCCGACAGGGGGCAATGGGGGCAATCAGCCCCAGCATTTT
>16|TRBV6-5|TRBJ2-2|TRBD2|.
CASGYRLAGATGELFF
TGTGCCAGCGGGTACAGGCTAGCGGGAGCCACCGGGGAGCTGTTTTTT
>17|TRBV6-2/TRBV6-3|TRBJ2-3|TRBD2|.
CASSYLAGGRWGDTQYF
TGTGCCAGCAGTTACCTAGCGGGAGGGCGATGGGGAGATACGCAGTATTTT
>14|TRBV20-1|TRBJ1-2|TRBD1|many
CSAQGGAPRDGYTF
TGCAGTGCTCAGGGGGGGGCCCCAAGGGATGGCTACACCTTC
>14|TRBV12-3/TRBV12-4|TRBJ1-2|TRBD1|few
CASSLSGGDDGYTF
TGTGCCAGCAGTTTATCAGGGGGCGACGATGGCTACACCTTC
>15|TRBV15|TRBJ2-3|.|many
CATSRDPTFPDTQYF
TGTGCCACCAGCAGAGACCCTACATTCCCAGATACGCAGTATTTT
>16|TRBV3-1|TRBJ2-3|TRBD2|.
CASSQGVLAGADTQYF
TGTGCCAGCAGCCAAGGTGTACTAGCGGGAGCCGATACGCAGTATTTT
>12|TRBV28|TRBJ2-5|.|.
CATRDSQETQYF
TGTGCCACCAGAGACTCGCAAGAGACCCAGTACTTC
>17|TRBV2|TRBJ2-3|TRBD2|many
CASSFTTSGSSTDTQYF
TGTGCCAGCAGTTTCACGACTAGCGGGAGCAGCACAGATACGCAGTATTTT
>13|TRBV11-2|TRBJ1-4|.|many
CASSRDPKEKLFF
TGTGCCAGCAGCCGGGACCCTAAGGAAAAACTGTTTTTT
>14|TRBV18|TRBJ2-3|TRBD2|.
CASSPAGEADTQYF
TGTGCCAGCTCACCAGCGGGAGAAGCGGATACGCAGTATTTT
>17|TRBV5-4|TRBJ2-1|TRBD2|.
CASSVSGTRGPYNEQFF
TGTGCCAGCAGCGTATCCGGGACTAGGGGTCCCTACAATGAGCAGTTCTTC
>12|TRBV28|TRBJ1-2|.|many
CASSLGQGRSNF
TGTGCCAGCAGTTTAGGTCAGGGGCGTTCCAACTTC
>13|TRBV2|TRBJ2-7|TRBD2|many
CASFSGRSYEQYF
TGTGCCAGCTTTAGCGGGAGATCCTACGAGCAGTACTTC
>16|TRBV6-5|TRBJ1-5|.|many
CASSYSRRVQPQPQHF
TGTGCCAGCAGTTACTCGAGAAGAGTACAGCCTCAGCCCCAGCATTTT
>15|TRBV9|TRBJ1-1|.|.
CASSVAAGENTEAFF
TGTGCCAGCAGCGTAGCGGCAGGGGAGAACACTGAAGCTTTCTTT
>13|TRBV6-1|TRBJ1-2|.|.
CASSQSLIGGYTF
TGTGCCAGCAGTCAGTCGTTAATCGGTGGCTACACCTTC
>13|TRBV7-3|TRBJ2-3|.|many
CASTKVGVDTQYF
TGTGCCAGCACCAAAGTGGGAGTTGATACGCAGTATTTT
>16|TRBV7-8|TRBJ2-1|.|.
CASSLEVAGNYNEQFF
TGTGCCAGCAGCTTAGAGGTTGCGGGAAACTACAATGAGCAGTTCTTC
>16|TRBV5-6|TRBJ2-7|.|once
CACSLDPRQASYGQYF
TGTGCCTGCAGCTTGGATCCCAGACAGGCCTCCTACGGGCAGTACTTC
>17|TRBV25-1|TRBJ2-3|TRBD2|.
CASSEPTSSGGKDTQYF
TGTGCCAGCAGTGAACCGACCTCTAGCGGGGGGAAGGATACGCAGTATTTT
>14|TRBV29-1|TRBJ2-2|.|.
CSVEGREYTGELFF
TGCAGCGTTGAAGGGAGGGAGTACACCGGGGAGCTGTTTTTT
>15|TRBV12-3/TRBV12-4|TRBJ2-7|TRBD2|.
CASSNGGGRLYEQYF
TGTGCCAGCAGCAACGGTGGCGGGAGGTTGTACGAGCAGTACTTC
>13|TRBV10-3|TRBJ1-6|.|.
CAIYEQLNSPLHF
TGTGCCATCTACGAACAACTAAATTCACCCCTCCACTTT
>15|TRBV5-6|TRBJ2-7|.|many
CASSLVAAGLYEQYF
TGTGCCAGCAGCTTGGTAGCGGCGGGACTGTACGAGCAGTACTTC